The 19 T cell receptor beta chains in this list originate from one sample, sequenced in a study of T cell responses to AZD1222 COVID-19 vaccine. Produced via immunoSEQ multiplex PCR; TCRdb's table is partial and in-frame only. The sample has more than 150,000 clones; 94% are singletons. The sequenced sample was peripheral blood, obtained on day 0 of AZD1222 vaccination. The receptors stem from an adult in good health.

The J gene is TRBJ1-2, the V gene TRBV12-3 or TRBV12-4; D gene ambiguous. Trimming pared 4 bases from V and 5 bases from J, leaving 5 bases between. CDR3 length equals 11 residues. CDR3 in amino acids: CASSSMYGYTF. The CDR3 DNA reads TGTGCCAGCAGTTCGATGTATGGCTACACCTTC.

J is TRBJ2-1 and V is TRBV19; D is unresolved. Germline V gene sequence: CDR1 LNHDA, CDR2 SQIVND (reference sequence). V was pared by 7 bases and J by 0 bases, with 10 bases between. The CDR3 runs to 14 residues. DNA of the CDR3: TGTGCCAGTACGCCCGAGTTCTCCTACAATGAGCAGTTCTTC. Protein sequence: CASTPEFSYNEQFF.

V and J are TRBV19 and TRBJ2-2; the match to TRBD1 covers 7 bases. CDR1 and CDR2 from the germline V gene are LNHDA and SQIVND (reference sequence). This CDR3 comprises 16 residues. Trimming at V came to 7 bases and at J to 5 bases, leaving 13 bases not matched to a gene. The CDR3 protein is CASTSKGAGLTGELFF. Here the CDR3 DNA reads TGTGCCAGTACCTCTAAGGGGGCAGGGTTAACCGGGGAGCTGTTTTTT.

The chain uses TRBV5-5 and TRBJ1-1, with 9 bases fitting TRBD1. The CDR3 contains 16 residues. Looked up from germline, CDR1 is SGHKS and CDR2 is YYEKEE (reference sequence). Losses at the gene ends were 2 bases for V and 3 bases for J; bases not matched to a gene: 8. CDR3 sequence: CASSLQGAQGDTEAFF. The CDR3 DNA reads TGTGCCAGCAGCTTACAGGGGGCGCAGGGGGACACTGAAGCTTTCTTT. The complete variable domain, with remaining parts taken from reference TRBV5-5 and TRBJ1-1, reads DAGVTQSPTHLIKTRGQQVTLRCSPISGHKSVSWYQQVLGQGPQFIFQYYEKEERGRGNFPDRFSARQFPNYSSELNVNALLLGDSALYLCASSLQGAQGDTEAFFGQGTRLTVV.

This clone is a singleton in its sample. The chain couples TRBV6-5 to TRBJ1-5, with a possible D match to TRBD1 (6 bases). The CDR3 runs to 15 residues. Trimming shortened V by 6 bases and J by 5 bases, and 17 bases separated the two germline ends. CDR1 and CDR2 (germline): MNHEY, SVGAGI. CDR3: CASSPGGGGDQPQHF. CDR3 nucleotides: TGTGCCAGCAGCCCCGGTGGAGGGGGTGATCAGCCCCAGCATTTT.

The CDR3 loop is CASSEVRTSDTQYF. The CDR3 nucleotides read TGCGCCAGCAGTGAGGTGCGGACATCGGATACGCAGTATTTT. This chain uses TRBV10-1 with TRBJ2-3, with D possibly TRBD1 on 5 matching bases. The V and J ends lost 2 bases and 6 bases respectively, with 12 bases between them. CDR3 length: 14 residues. CDR1 and CDR2 from the germline V gene are WNHNN and SYGVQD (reference sequence).

The genes are TRBV3-1 (or the pseudogene TRBV3-2) and TRBJ1-5; D call uncertain. V gave up 3 bases and J gave up 6 bases, with 9 bases separating them. This CDR3 contains 13 residues. The germline V gene has CDR1 LGHDT and CDR2 YNNKEL (reference sequence). CDR3 sequence (DNA): TGTGCCAGCAGCCAGAGGGAGGGTCAGCCCCAGCATTTT. It is translated as CASSQREGQPQHF.

The CDR3 nucleotides read TGTGCCAGCAGTCGTCCGGGCAGGGGGCGTAGCACCGGGGAGCTGTTTTTT. This encodes CASSRPGRGRSTGELFF. The chain employs TRBV7-2 and TRBJ2-2, with 8 nucleotides matching TRBD1. The CDR3 extends over 17 amino acids. Germline trimming cut 6 bases from V and 4 bases from J; bases unmatched to any gene: 13. CDR1 is SGHTA and CDR2 is FQGNSA in the germline V gene.

This clone appeared a single time. V is TRBV6-5 and J is TRBJ1-1; a weak D match, TRBD1 (5 bases). The CDR3 is made up of 14 amino acids. V was pared by 6 bases and J by 1 base, with 12 bases between. Germline-derived CDR1 and CDR2 are MNHEY and SVGAGI. The CDR3, as DNA: TGTGCCAGCAGATCGCCTACAGGGAACACTGAAGCTTTCTTT. It is translated as CASRSPTGNTEAFF.

The chain is built from TRBV19 and TRBJ1-1, with D hard to call. Per the germline V gene, CDR1 is LNHDA and CDR2 is SQIVND (reference sequence). The CDR3 extends over 14 amino acids. Between the trimmed V and J ends, which lost 6 bases and 0 bases, there was a span of 11 bases. In DNA, the CDR3 is TGTGCCAGTAGCCCGTTGGTCATGAACACTGAAGCTTTCTTT. It codes for CASSPLVMNTEAFF.

The chain recombines TRBV6-4 with TRBJ2-1; the D gene is possibly TRBD2 (5 bases). Trimming took off 3 bases at V and 0 bases at J, with 12 bases between the two ends. This CDR3 spans 16 amino acids. Germline V gives CDR1 MRHNA, CDR2 SNTAGT. CDR3 nucleotide sequence: TGTGCCAGCAGTGAAGCTAGCCATAGCTCCTACAATGAGCAGTTCTTC. Protein: CASSEASHSSYNEQFF.

The J gene is TRBJ2-1, the V gene TRBV5-4; D is unclear. Germline loops: CDR1 SGHNT, CDR2 YYREEE (reference sequence). The CDR3 contains 13 residues. V shed 1 base and J shed 7 bases, with 9 bases lying between them. Written as DNA, the CDR3 is TGTGCCAGCAGCTTGTTTAAAGGAAATGAGCAGTTCTTC. Translating it yields CASSLFKGNEQFF.

This chain links TRBV7-2 with TRBJ2-5; 8 positions agree with TRBD1. The germline gives CDR1 SGHTA, CDR2 FQGNSA. The trim removed 1 base at V and 3 bases at J, leaving 4 bases unmatched. The CDR3 is made up of 15 amino acids. The CDR3 region has the DNA TGTGCCAGCAGCTTAGGGGACAGGCTGGAAGAGACCCAGTACTTC. Its protein product is CASSLGDRLEETQYF.

This chain connects TRBV11-2 to TRBJ2-3; D not certain. CDR3 length: 12 amino acids. V was cut by 1 base and J by 6 bases, with 5 bases left in between. The germline V gene encodes CDR1 SGHAT and CDR2 FQNNGV. The CDR3 reads CASSLVSDTQYF. As DNA, the CDR3 is TGTGCCAGCAGCTTAGTCAGCGATACGCAGTATTTT.

The chain carries TRBV6-5 and TRBJ1-1, with D tentatively TRBD1 (6 bases). V was clipped by 7 bases and J by 10 bases, with 25 bases between them. Germline CDR1 and CDR2: MNHEY and SVGAGI. The CDR3 totals 15 residues. CDR3 sequence reads: CASTHQTLSGAVAFF. CDR3 coding DNA: TGTGCCAGCACCCATCAGACGCTTTCGGGGGCCGTAGCTTTCTTT.

The CDR3 DNA is TGTGCCAGCACCAAGGGACAGTTCACTGAAGCTTTCTTT. This translates into CASTKGQFTEAFF. The V call is TRBV6-5, the J call TRBJ1-1; TRBD1 matches 7 bases. Germline loops: CDR1 MNHEY, CDR2 SVGAGI. The CDR3 loop spans 13 amino acids. V shed 7 bases and J 4 bases; nucleotides not matched to a gene: 6.

This clone was seen once. This chain joins TRBV7-3 and TRBJ1-1; D gene unclear. The CDR3 loop spans 13 amino acids. The V end was cut by 1 base, the J end by 3 bases, with 6 bases between. Per germline, CDR1 SGHTA and CDR2 FQGTGA. The CDR3 loop reads CASSLNLDTEAFF. CDR3 DNA: TGTGCCAGCAGCTTAAACTTGGACACTGAAGCTTTCTTT.

This clone came up a few times. This sequence joins TRBV11-2 and TRBJ1-1, with D uncertain. Germline CDR1 reads SGHAT; CDR2 reads FQNNGV. This CDR3 comprises 13 residues. V was cut by 6 bases and J by 2 bases, with 10 bases left in between. The DNA for the CDR3 is TGTGCCAGCAGTACGTGGGAAAACACTGAAGCTTTCTTT. Translating gives CASSTWENTEAFF.

This chain links TRBV7-9 with TRBJ2-5, with a weak D call TRBD2 (5 bases). This CDR3 region has 12 residues. Trimming cost V 5 bases and J 5 bases, with 9 bases left between them. Germline loops: CDR1 SEHNR, CDR2 FQNEAQ (reference sequence). CDR3 sequence: CASSPEAETQYF. CDR3 sequence (DNA): TGTGCCAGCAGCCCGGAGGCGGAGACCCAGTACTTC.